Described below is a single TCR beta chain sequence and its context. The sample's time point: newly diagnosed GD, antithyroid drugs for less than 3 months. From PBMCs, RNA was extracted and then used to make the TCR library. The CDR3 has 14 amino acids. V was clipped by 4 bases and J by 4 bases; unmatched bases: 4. Germline loops: CDR1 SNHLY, CDR2 FYNNEI. Arm-PCR of CDR3 regions and iRepertoire HTBI primers were the basis on which TCR beta libraries were built. TCRdb redid the calling of the multiplex PCR reads with MiXCR, one entry per CDR3 protein. Of over 450,000 distinct CDR3 sequences in the sample, more than 10% were seen once. The data are from a study of regulatory T cells in long-lasting Graves disease. These data also featured in a second study, about T cells in Graves' hyperthyroidism and ophthalmopathy.

The chain recombines TRBV2 with TRBJ2-5; 9 bases are shared with TRBD1. The sequence was collected from a woman under 40 with Graves disease. The sequences come from peripheral blood mononuclear cells (PBMCs), collected at new diagnosis, from a patient treated with antithyroid drugs. DNA for the CDR3: TGTGCCAGCAGTGTGTACAGGGGGCGAGAGACCCAGTACTTC. Amino acids: CASSVYRGRETQYF.